This T cell receptor beta chain was identified in a study of blood T cell repertoires in COVID-19. As for the study in general: The study drew acute and convalescent COVID-19 samples from the United States, Italy and Spain. PBMCs, B-cell-depleted T cells, or T cells were the source of the cDNA or gDNA that made up the material.

Under the authors' procedure: Researchers report that nucleated cell counts were estimated from reference gene primer amplification. The method was immunoSEQ multiplex PCR; TCRdb's version includes in-frame clones alone and lacks a portion of them. Clone size and V and J calls were adopted from that table, with D and trimming inferred from the DNA. The repertoire holds 650,000 to 800,000 clones, with about 87% as singletons. Sequencing input: peripheral blood. This clonotype was sampled from a woman younger than 35 with acute or convalescent COVID-19.

The CDR3 coding sequence is TGTGCCAGCAGCCAAGTAGGGGGATCTAACTATGGCTACACCTTC. It is translated as CASSQVGGSNYGYTF. The chain combines TRBV4-2 with TRBJ1-2, with D possibly being TRBD1 (6 bases). The CDR3 length is 15 residues. Germline V gives CDR1 LGHNA, CDR2 YNFKEQ. Trimming removed 1 base from V and 0 bases from J, with 9 bases in between.